Here is one T cell receptor (beta chain) with its context. This specimen comes from a study of control samples from healthy donors and cancer patients. Repertoires were generated with immunoSEQ multiplex PCR, while TCRdb's copy carries only in-frame clones and drops some. Of 30,000 to 40,000 clones listed, approximately 82% were seen once; the top ten hold 20% to 25%. Germline V gene lookup returns CDR1 KGHDR and CDR2 SFDVKD. The CDR3 length is 14 residues. With 3 bases removed from V and 5 bases from J, the gap between germline ends came to 10 bases. The sequence was obtained from a woman aged 60-75 years with lung cancer. Material: PBMCs. The rearrangement links TRBV24-1 to TRBJ2-1; the D gene could be TRBD1 or TRBD2 (5 bases each). Written as DNA, the CDR3 is TGTGCCACCAGTGATAGTAGGGACCACAATGAGCAGTTCTTC. It codes for CATSDSRDHNEQFF.